This T cell receptor (beta chain) originates from a study of regulatory T cells in long-lasting Graves disease. Study-wide results and limits: Fewer public clonotypes were shared by new patients (just under 1,000) than by persistent patients (approximately 2,700). Patients with persistent disease showed a bias toward TRBV28, TRBJ1-2 and TRBJ2-5.

This clonotype was detected many times. Its antigen is undetermined. The sample's time point: newly diagnosed GD, antithyroid drugs for less than 3 months. After RNA was extracted from PBMCs, the TCR library was made from it. Libraries of TCR beta came from iRepertoire HTBI primers plus Arm-PCR of CDR3 regions. TCRdb ran MiXCR on the multiplex PCR reads and lists one entry per CDR3 protein. The repertoire includes fewer than 400,000 distinct CDR3 sequences, more than 15% of them detected once, and approximately 35% sits in the top ten. With V trimmed by 6 bases and J by 5 bases, 10 bases remained unmatched. Germline V gene data show CDR1 as MNHNS and CDR2 as SASEGT. The CDR3 consists of 15 residues.

J is TRBJ2-1 and V is TRBV6-1, with 7 bases matching TRBD2. The specimen was peripheral blood mononuclear cells (PBMCs), collected at new diagnosis, from a patient treated with antithyroid drugs. This receptor was identified in a female donor with Graves disease. Here the CDR3 reads CASRAWGRDNNEQFF. CDR3 DNA sequence: TGTGCCAGCAGAGCGTGGGGGAGGGATAACAATGAGCAGTTCTTC.